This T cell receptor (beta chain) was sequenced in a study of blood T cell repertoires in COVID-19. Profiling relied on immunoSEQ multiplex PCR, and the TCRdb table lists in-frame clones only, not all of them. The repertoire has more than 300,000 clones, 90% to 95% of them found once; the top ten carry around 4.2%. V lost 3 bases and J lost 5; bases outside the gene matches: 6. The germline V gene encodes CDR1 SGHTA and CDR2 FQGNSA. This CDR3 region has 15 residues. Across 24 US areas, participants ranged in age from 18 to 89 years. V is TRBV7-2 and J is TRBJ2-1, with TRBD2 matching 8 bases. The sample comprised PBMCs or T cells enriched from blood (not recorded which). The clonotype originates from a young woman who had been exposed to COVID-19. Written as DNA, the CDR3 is TGTGCCAGCAGCTTTTCTAGCGGGTCTCACAATGAGCAGTTCTTC. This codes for CASSFSSGSHNEQFF.